These 32 T cell receptor beta chains originate from one sample sequenced in a study of cytomegalovirus exposure and HLA in healthy donors. PCR amplification relied on 60 Vbeta primers (plus 13 Jbeta primers). Repertoires were generated with immunoSEQ multiplex PCR, while TCRdb's copy carries only in-frame clones and drops some. The data hold over 110,000 clones, with about four fifths observed a single time. Material: PBMCs. All receptors come from a female donor in good health and CMV-seronegative.

The rearrangement links TRBV28 to TRBJ1-1; no clear D. Germline CDR1 MDHEN, CDR2 SYDVKM. The CDR3 totals 14 residues. V gave up 2 bases and J gave up 1 base, with 8 bases separating them. CDR3 DNA: TGTGCCAGCAGTTTAAAACAGTCGAACACTGAAGCTTTCTTT. The encoded protein is CASSLKQSNTEAFF.

This chain joins TRBV5-8 and TRBJ1-1; no clear D gene. The V and J ends lost 2 bases and 8 bases respectively, with 7 bases between them. Germline loops: CDR1 SGHTS, CDR2 YDEGEE. This CDR3 region has 11 residues. The CDR3 nucleotides are TGTGCCAGCAGCTTCCCGGGGGAAGCTTTCTTT. Translated, it gives CASSFPGEAFF.

The genes are TRBV7-2 and TRBJ2-4, with TRBD2 identical over 7 bases. Germline CDR1 is SGHTA and CDR2 is FQGNSA. The V segment lost 2 bases and the J segment 5 bases; nucleotides outside the gene matches: 0. The CDR3 consists of 13 residues. CDR3 bases: TGTGCCAGCAGCTTACGGGGGGAAAACATTCAGTACTTC. It encodes CASSLRGENIQYF.

The rearrangement links TRBV27 to TRBJ1-5, with no clear D. This CDR3 comprises 14 residues. Trimming cost V 3 bases and J 5 bases, with 11 bases left between them. Germline values: CDR1 MNHEY, CDR2 SMNVEV (reference sequence). The CDR3 DNA follows: TGTGCCAGCAGTTTGCGTCAGCTAGATCAGCCCCAGCATTTT. Residues: CASSLRQLDQPQHF.

The genes are TRBV2 and TRBJ2-5; D is possibly TRBD2 (5 bases). Germline CDR1 is SNHLY and CDR2 is FYNNEI. V gave up 7 bases and J gave up 3 bases, with 6 bases separating them. This CDR3 is built from 11 residues. CDR3 amino acids: CASKEEETQYF. CDR3 sequence (DNA): TGTGCCAGCAAGGAGGAAGAGACCCAGTACTTC. Filled out from reference TRBV2 and TRBJ2-5, the complete variable domain reads EPEVTQTPSHQVTQMGQEVILRCVPISNHLYFYWYRQILGQKVEFLVSFYNNEISEKSEIFDDQFSVERPDGSNFTLKIRSTKLEDSAMYFCASKEEETQYFGPGTRLLVL.

The CDR3 coding sequence is TGTGCCAGCTCTGGTAACAGGGCGGAGTGGGGCTACACCTTC. As protein: CASSGNRAEWGYTF. This rearrangement joins TRBV2 to TRBJ1-2, with a tentative D call TRBD1 (6 bases). V shed 8 bases and J shed 8 bases, with 21 bases lying between them. The CDR3 extends over 14 amino acids. CDR1 is SNHLY, CDR2 FYNNEI, per germline.

V is TRBV2 and J is TRBJ2-5; 7 nucleotides agree with TRBD2. The J call may not be correct, given that the DNA end is closer to TRBJ2-7. CDR1 SNHLY and CDR2 FYNNEI come from the germline V gene. This CDR3 comprises 13 residues. The CDR3 reads CASRPWGGSEQYF. In DNA form, the CDR3 reads TGTGCCAGCAGGCCGTGGGGGGGGAGCGAGCAGTACTTC.

The rearrangement joins TRBV7-2 to TRBJ2-7; the D gene is possibly TRBD2 (6 bases). The germline V gene has CDR1 SGHTA and CDR2 FQGNSA. With 5 bases removed from V and 3 bases from J, the gap between germline ends came to 17 bases. CDR3 length: 15 residues. The CDR3 nucleotides read TGTGCCAGCAGCCCCTCTTTGGGACTTATCTACGAGCAGTACTTC. Amino acids: CASSPSLGLIYEQYF.

The CDR3 protein is CASSQAGSGHSNEQFF. In DNA, the CDR3 is TGCGCCAGCAGCCAAGCGGGATCCGGCCACTCCAATGAGCAGTTCTTC. The V call is TRBV4-3, the J call TRBJ2-1; the D gene is possibly TRBD2 (5 bases). The germline gives CDR1 LGHNA, CDR2 YSLEER. The CDR3 spans 16 residues. V was trimmed by 1 base and J by 6 bases, leaving 16 bases between them.

The V and J genes are TRBV15 and TRBJ2-1, with a tentative D call TRBD1 (5 bases). The CDR3 consists of 15 residues. V was trimmed by 0 bases and J by 7 bases, leaving 13 bases between them. Germline-derived CDR1 and CDR2 are LNHNV and YYDKDF (reference sequence). The CDR3 region has the DNA TGTGCCACCAGCAGAGATCCAGGGATGGAGAATGAGCAGTTCTTC. Translated, it gives CATSRDPGMENEQFF.

The chain employs TRBV7-3 and TRBJ1-4; 8 bases are shared with TRBD1. Germline loops: CDR1 SGHTA, CDR2 FQGTGA. Trimming took 5 bases from V and 4 from J; bases not matched to a gene: 15. CDR3 length: 18 residues. CDR3 nucleotides: TGTGCCAGCAGCGCCCCCGGGACAGGTGACACTAATAATGAAAAACTGTTTTTT. Translating gives CASSAPGTGDTNNEKLFF.

This clone has just a few counts. The J gene is TRBJ1-2, the V gene TRBV4-3; possible D gene TRBD1, 5 bases. V dropped 3 bases and J dropped 6 bases, with 11 bases sitting between them. Per germline, CDR1 LGHNA and CDR2 YSLEER. This CDR3 is 13 amino acids long. The CDR3 protein is CASSQEGLDGYTF. In nucleotides, the CDR3 is TGCGCCAGCAGCCAGGAGGGGCTGGATGGCTACACCTTC.

The V call is TRBV25-1, the J call TRBJ1-1, with D possibly TRBD1 on 5 matching bases. The CDR3 contains 16 residues. Deletions cut 3 bases from V and 0 bases from J, with 14 bases between. In germline, CDR1 is MGHDK, CDR2 SYGVNS. CDR3 region: CASSDLREGLNTEAFF. The CDR3, as DNA: TGTGCCAGCAGTGACCTCAGGGAAGGTCTGAACACTGAAGCTTTCTTT.

CDR3 protein: CSVDRNTDTQYF. The DNA for the CDR3 is TGCAGCGTTGACAGAAACACAGATACGCAGTATTTT. V is TRBV29-1 and J is TRBJ2-3, with no clear D. Germline V gene sequence: CDR1 SQVTM, CDR2 ANQGSEA. The CDR3 sequence is 12 residues long. V gave up 3 bases and J gave up 2 bases, with 6 bases separating them.

J is TRBJ2-3 and V is TRBV28; 10 bases align to TRBD2. V shed 5 bases, J shed 3 bases, and the junction held 5 bases outside the gene matches. The CDR3 sequence is 15 residues long. Germline V gene data show CDR1 as MDHEN and CDR2 as SYDVKM. In nucleotides, the CDR3 is TGTGCCAGCAGTCTGGGACTAGCGCAGACAGATACGCAGTATTTT. Protein: CASSLGLAQTDTQYF.

V and J are TRBV5-6 and TRBJ2-5; 8 nucleotides agree with TRBD2. V gave up 6 bases and J gave up 5 bases; unmatched junction bases: 18. CDR3 size: 17 residues. The germline gives CDR1 SGHDT, CDR2 YYEEEE. The CDR3 loop is CASNQPSRGGSRETQYF. DNA for the CDR3: TGTGCCAGCAACCAACCATCCCGGGGGGGTTCTAGGGAGACCCAGTACTTC.

The genes are TRBV12-5 and TRBJ2-3; TRBD1 matches 7 bases. Trimming removed 7 bases from V and 2 bases from J; junction bases left unmatched: 6. The CDR3 sequence is 14 residues long. Germline V gives CDR1 LGHNT, CDR2 FRNRAP. CDR3 DNA sequence: TGTGCTAGTGCCCCGGACAGGTCCACAGATACGCAGTATTTT. Its protein product is CASAPDRSTDTQYF.

V and J are TRBV27 and TRBJ1-5; perhaps TRBD1 as D (6 bases). The germline V gene encodes CDR1 MNHEY and CDR2 SMNVEV (reference sequence). The CDR3 runs 14 residues. V was pared by 5 bases and J by 2 bases, with 10 bases between. This CDR3 is CASSRGSRNQPQHF. CDR3 nucleotides: TGTGCCAGCAGTAGGGGGTCGCGCAATCAGCCCCAGCATTTT.

The chain joins TRBV7-2 to TRBJ2-5; D is perhaps TRBD2 (6 bases). The CDR3 spans 16 residues. Germline CDR1 reads SGHTA; CDR2 reads FQGNSA. Trimming cost V 4 bases and J 4 bases, with 19 bases left between them. CDR3 DNA: TGTGCCAGCAGCTCCCAGGTAGCGGTCGTGGGAGAGACCCAGTACTTC. Amino acids: CASSSQVAVVGETQYF. The whole variable domain, remainder taken from reference TRBV7-2 and TRBJ2-5, is GAGVSQSPSNKVTEKGKDVELRCDPISGHTALYWYRQSLGQGLEFLIYFQGNSAPDKSGLPSDRFSAERTGGSVSTLTIQRTQQEDSAVYLCASSSQVAVVGETQYFGPGTRLLVL.

This chain uses TRBV30 with TRBJ2-2, with D possibly matching TRBD2 (5 bases). Germline assignment: CDR1 GTSNPN and CDR2 SVGIG (reference sequence). This CDR3 has 13 amino acids. Trimming removed 7 bases from V and 4 bases from J, with 13 bases in between. Written as DNA, the CDR3 is TGTGCCTTGGGTTCTAGCACCACCGGGGAGCTGTTTTTT. Its protein is CALGSSTTGELFF.

The J gene is TRBJ1-1, the V gene TRBV28; 9 bases align to TRBD1. V shed 7 bases and J 4 bases; nucleotides not matched to a gene: 7. Germline CDR1 reads MDHEN; CDR2 reads SYDVKM. The CDR3 has 14 amino acids. In nucleotides, the CDR3 is TGTGCCAGCAACTTACAGGGGGCGAGCACTGAAGCTTTCTTT. Protein: CASNLQGASTEAFF.

V gene TRBV6-1 combines with J gene TRBJ1-5; 7 bases fit TRBD1. The CDR3 is made up of 13 amino acids. V shed 8 bases, J shed 3 bases, and the junction held 4 bases outside the gene matches. Germline V gives CDR1 MNHNS, CDR2 SASEGT. The CDR3 protein is CASGQGVNQPQHF. As DNA, the CDR3 is TGTGCCAGCGGGCAGGGGGTCAATCAGCCCCAGCATTTT.

V gene TRBV5-4 combines with J gene TRBJ2-1, with D perhaps matching TRBD1 (6 bases). The germline V gene encodes CDR1 SGHNT and CDR2 YYREEE (reference sequence). The ends were cut back, 0 bases at V and 4 bases at J, with 14 bases in the middle. This CDR3 spans 16 amino acids. The chain's CDR3 is CASSLGGGSRYNEQFF. DNA of the CDR3: TGTGCCAGCAGCTTGGGAGGGGGATCCAGATACAATGAGCAGTTCTTC.

This clone was detected only once. This chain connects TRBV4-3 to TRBJ2-1, with 7 bases matching TRBD2. In germline, CDR1 is LGHNA, CDR2 YSLEER. The CDR3 is made up of 14 amino acids. Germline trimming cut 1 base from V and 7 bases from J; bases unmatched to any gene: 4. The CDR3 nucleotides read TGCGCCAGCAGCCAAGGGGGGGGGTGGAATGAGCAGTTCTTC. It encodes CASSQGGGWNEQFF.

This sequence joins TRBV5-1 and TRBJ2-7; D is perhaps TRBD1 (5 bases). This CDR3 is built from 13 residues. Germline CDR1 is SGHRS and CDR2 is YFSETQ. V lost 5 bases and J 0 bases, leaving 9 bases between the germline ends. CDR3 DNA: TGCGCCAGCAGTCCCGACAGCTCCTACGAGCAGTACTTC. It specifies CASSPDSSYEQYF.

V is TRBV21-1 and J is TRBJ1-2; TRBD1 is the table's D call and was not checked against the DNA. TRBV21-1 is assigned pseudogene status. The CDR3 totals 15 residues. CDR3 sequence reads: CASGTGAHCRYGYTF. The CDR3 nucleotides are TGTGCCAGCGGGACAGGGGCCCACTGTCGGTATGGCTACACCTTC.

The chain has TRBV28 and TRBJ1-4; D perhaps matches TRBD1 (5 bases). Trimming left V 5 bases short and J 5 bases short, with 12 bases between. The CDR3 has 14 amino acids. Per the germline V gene, CDR1 is MDHEN and CDR2 is SYDVKM. This chain's CDR3 is CASSRWGGNEKLFF. The CDR3 nucleotides are TGTGCCAGCAGTAGGTGGGGGGGAAATGAAAAACTGTTTTTT.

This clone was detected only a few times. The CDR3 protein is CASSLDRAEKLFF. CDR3 DNA: TGCGCCAGCAGCTTGGACAGGGCTGAAAAACTGTTTTTT. The chain couples TRBV5-1 to TRBJ1-4, with D possibly being TRBD1 (6 bases). The CDR3 sequence is 13 residues long. Germline-derived CDR1 and CDR2 are SGHRS and YFSETQ. V lost 0 bases and J 7 bases, leaving 7 bases between the germline ends.

This rearrangement joins TRBV15 to TRBJ1-2, with 7 bases identical to TRBD1. Germline V gene lookup returns CDR1 LNHNV and CDR2 YYDKDF (reference sequence). Germline trimming cut 1 base from V and 0 bases from J; bases unmatched to any gene: 2. The CDR3 extends over 15 amino acids. CDR3 amino acids: CATSRGGTANYGYTF. The DNA of the CDR3 is TGTGCCACCAGCAGAGGAGGGACAGCTAACTATGGCTACACCTTC.

The chain uses TRBV15 and TRBJ2-1; D perhaps matches TRBD1 (6 bases). CDR1 LNHNV and CDR2 YYDKDF come from the germline V gene (reference sequence). CDR3 length equals 16 residues. Trimming cost V 3 bases and J 0 bases, with 12 bases left between them. CDR3 in amino acids: CATSRQGRVSYNEQFF. Here the CDR3 DNA reads TGTGCCACCAGCAGGCAGGGGCGCGTCTCCTACAATGAGCAGTTCTTC.

The V and J genes are TRBV7-8 and TRBJ2-5; D is perhaps TRBD2 (7 bases). Judging by the DNA end, TRBJ2-7 fits better; the J call may be wrong. Germline CDR1 SGHVS, CDR2 FQNEAQ. The CDR3 loop spans 14 amino acids. In nucleotides, the CDR3 is TGTGCCAGCAGCTTAGGCGGGGGCGCTTACGAGCAGTACTTC. This gives the protein CASSLGGGAYEQYF.

The chain has TRBV25-1 and TRBJ1-2, with 7 bases aligning to TRBD1. Germline V gene data show CDR1 as MGHDK and CDR2 as SYGVNS. The CDR3 has 13 residues. The V segment lost 5 bases and the J segment 2 bases; nucleotides outside the gene matches: 2. CDR3 sequence: CASSPDRNYGYTF. In DNA form, the CDR3 reads TGTGCCAGCAGTCCGGACAGGAACTATGGCTACACCTTC.